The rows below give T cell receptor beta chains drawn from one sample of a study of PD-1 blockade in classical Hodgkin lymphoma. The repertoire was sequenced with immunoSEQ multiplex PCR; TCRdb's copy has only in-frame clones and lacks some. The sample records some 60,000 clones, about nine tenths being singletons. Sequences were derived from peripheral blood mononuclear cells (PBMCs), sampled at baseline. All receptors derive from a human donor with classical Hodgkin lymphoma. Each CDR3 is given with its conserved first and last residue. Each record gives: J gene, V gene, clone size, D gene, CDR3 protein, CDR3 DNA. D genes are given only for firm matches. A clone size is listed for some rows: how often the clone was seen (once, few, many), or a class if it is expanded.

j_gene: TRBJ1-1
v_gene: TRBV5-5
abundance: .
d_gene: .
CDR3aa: CASSLLGVWTEAFF
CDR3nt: TGTGCCAGCAGCTTGCTCGGCGTATGGACTGAAGCTTTCTTT

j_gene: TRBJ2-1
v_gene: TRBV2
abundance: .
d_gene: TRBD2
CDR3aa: CASSERTSGINEQFF
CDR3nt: TGTGCCAGCAGCGAACGGACTAGCGGTATCAATGAGCAGTTCTTC

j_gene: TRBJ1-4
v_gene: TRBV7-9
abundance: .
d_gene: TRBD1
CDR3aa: CASSNRGGEKLFF
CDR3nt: TGTGCCAGCAGTAACAGGGGAGGGGAAAAACTGTTTTTT

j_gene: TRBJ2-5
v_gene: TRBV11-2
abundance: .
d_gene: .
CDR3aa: CASSSEALDGETQYF
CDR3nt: TGTGCCAGCAGCTCCGAGGCCCTGGATGGAGAGACCCAGTACTTC

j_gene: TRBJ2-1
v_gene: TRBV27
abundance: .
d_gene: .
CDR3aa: CASSLGGGPNEQFF
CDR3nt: TGTGCCAGCAGTTTAGGGGGGGGGCCGAATGAGCAGTTCTTC

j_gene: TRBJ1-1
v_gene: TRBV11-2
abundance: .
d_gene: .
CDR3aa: CASSFGSDTEAFF
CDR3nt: TGTGCCAGCAGCTTTGGATCCGACACTGAAGCTTTCTTT

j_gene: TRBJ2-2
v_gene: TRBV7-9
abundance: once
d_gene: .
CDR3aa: CASRAPGGPNTGELFF
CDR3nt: TGTGCCAGCAGAGCCCCCGGGGGTCCGAACACCGGGGAGCTGTTTTTT

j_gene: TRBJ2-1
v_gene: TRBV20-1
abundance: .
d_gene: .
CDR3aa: CSAHRTVPLF
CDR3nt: TGCAGTGCCCACCGCACGGTTCCGCTCTTC

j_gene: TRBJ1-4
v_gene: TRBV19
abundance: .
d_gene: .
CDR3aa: CASPSRGRVGKLFF
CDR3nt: TGTGCCAGTCCAAGCCGTGGGCGGGTCGGAAAACTGTTTTTT

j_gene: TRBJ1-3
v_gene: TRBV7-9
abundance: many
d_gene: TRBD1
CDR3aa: CASSASQGRDGNTIYF
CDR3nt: TGTGCCAGCAGCGCATCACAGGGGAGGGATGGAAACACCATATATTTT

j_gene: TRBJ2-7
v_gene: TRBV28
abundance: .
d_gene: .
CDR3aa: CASSFWRDTPRGYEQYF
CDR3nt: TGTGCCAGCAGTTTTTGGCGGGACACCCCTCGTGGCTACGAGCAGTACTTC

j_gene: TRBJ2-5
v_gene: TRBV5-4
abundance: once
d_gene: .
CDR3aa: CASSSRAQETQYF
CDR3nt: TGTGCCAGCAGCTCCAGGGCTCAAGAGACCCAGTACTTC

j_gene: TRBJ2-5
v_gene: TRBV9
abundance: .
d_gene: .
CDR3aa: CASSPLGEEETQYF
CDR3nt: TGTGCCAGCAGCCCGCTGGGGGAGGAAGAGACCCAGTACTTC

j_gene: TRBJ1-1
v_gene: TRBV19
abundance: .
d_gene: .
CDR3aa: CASSIRERRSEAFF
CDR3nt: TGTGCCAGTAGTATTCGCGAACGTCGGTCTGAAGCTTTCTTT

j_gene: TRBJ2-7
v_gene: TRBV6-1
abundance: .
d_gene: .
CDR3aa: CASSEVDLYEQYF
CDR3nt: TGTGCCAGCAGTGAGGTTGACCTCTACGAGCAGTACTTC

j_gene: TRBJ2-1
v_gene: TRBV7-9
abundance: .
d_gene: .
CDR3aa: CASSLVGNNEQFF
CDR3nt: TGTGCCAGCAGCTTAGTGGGGAACAATGAGCAGTTCTTC

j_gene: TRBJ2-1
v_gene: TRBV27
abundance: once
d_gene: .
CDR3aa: CASSPRGGNYNEQFF
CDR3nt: TGTGCCAGCAGCCCCCGGGGCGGAAACTACAATGAGCAGTTCTTC

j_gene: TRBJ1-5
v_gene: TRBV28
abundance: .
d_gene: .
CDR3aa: CASSLLKGNQPQHF
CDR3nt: TGTGCCAGCAGTTTACTCAAGGGCAATCAGCCCCAGCATTTT

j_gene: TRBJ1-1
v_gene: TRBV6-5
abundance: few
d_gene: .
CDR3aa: CASSYSRGANTEAFF
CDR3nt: TGTGCCAGCAGTTACTCGAGAGGGGCGAACACTGAAGCTTTCTTT

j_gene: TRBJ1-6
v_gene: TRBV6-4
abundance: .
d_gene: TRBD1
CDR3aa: CASSDSTGGGSPLHF
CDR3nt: TGTGCCAGCAGTGACTCGACAGGGGGCGGTTCACCCCTCCACTTT

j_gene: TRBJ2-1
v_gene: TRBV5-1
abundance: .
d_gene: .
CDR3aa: CASSDAHGYNEQFF
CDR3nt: TGCGCCAGCAGCGACGCCCACGGATATAATGAGCAGTTCTTC

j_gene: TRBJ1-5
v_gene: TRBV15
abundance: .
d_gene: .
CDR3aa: CATSRITTLGLQAQHF
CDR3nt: TGTGCCACCAGCAGGATTACGACCTTAGGACTCCAGGCCCAGCATTTT